This T cell receptor beta chain derives from a study of blood T cell repertoires in COVID-19. Study details: In each case, the material was cDNA or gDNA derived from T cells, B-cell-depleted T cells, or PBMCs.

Trimming cost V 2 bases and J 0 bases; bases outside gene matches: 12. In germline, CDR1 is SGHNT, CDR2 YYREEE (reference sequence). The CDR3 consists of 19 residues. Original data processing: Counts of nucleated cells, estimated from reference gene primer amplification, were obtained. The table came from immunoSEQ multiplex PCR; TCRdb's copy has only in-frame clones and leaves some out. From that table come the V and J calls and clone size; the DNA was used to work out D and trimming. The table includes approximately 160,000 clones, over 75% detected once. This TCR was recovered from a human donor in a cohort sampled during active COVID-19. The chain recombines TRBV5-4 with TRBJ2-4; 9 nucleotides align to TRBD1. What was sequenced was peripheral blood. This CDR3 reads CASSLDGDRVILAKNIQYF. CDR3 nucleotide sequence: TGTGCCAGCAGCTTAGACGGGGACAGGGTCATACTAGCCAAAAACATTCAGTACTTC. The full variable domain, in which reference TRBV5-4 and TRBJ2-4 provide the parts outside the CDR3, is ETGVTQSPTHLIKTRGQQVTLRCSSQSGHNTVSWYQQALGQGPQFIFQYYREEENGRGNFPPRFSGLQFPNYSSELNVNALELDDSALYLCASSLDGDRVILAKNIQYFGAGTRLSVL.